Presented here are 29 T cell receptor beta chains from one specimen sequenced in a study of blood T cell repertoires in COVID-19. The method was immunoSEQ multiplex PCR; TCRdb's version includes in-frame clones alone and lacks a portion of them. The sample yields 35,000 to 45,000 clones, 70% to 90% seen once. Sequences were obtained from peripheral blood. Every receptor here comes from a human donor in a cohort sampled during active COVID-19.

In its sample, this clone was seen once. V gene TRBV12-3 or TRBV12-4 combines with J gene TRBJ2-1; D ambiguous. The CDR3 is made up of 12 amino acids. Trimming left V 5 bases short and J 5 bases short, with 7 bases between. CDR3 sequence (DNA): TGTGCCAGCAGTCAGGCCGACAATGAGCAGTTCTTC. Translation gives CASSQADNEQFF.

The chain employs TRBV5-4 and TRBJ2-7; TRBD1 matches 7 bases. The CDR3 has 13 residues. Trimming cost V 4 bases and J 1 base; bases outside gene matches: 2. CDR1 SGHNT and CDR2 YYREEE come from the germline V gene (reference sequence). The CDR3 spells CASSRGQSYEQYF. The CDR3 DNA reads TGTGCCAGCAGCAGGGGACAGTCCTACGAGCAGTACTTC.

J is TRBJ2-3 and V is TRBV30, with TRBD2 identical over 8 bases. The CDR3 is 15 residues long. CDR1 GTSNPN and CDR2 SVGIG come from the germline V gene (reference sequence). The J segment lost 5 bases and the V segment lost 0 bases, leaving 7 bases of the junction unmatched. The CDR3 DNA reads TGTGCCTGGAGTGTTGACGGGGGGGCTGGAGATACGCAGTATTTT. Translation gives CAWSVDGGAGDTQYF.

The chain carries TRBV5-1 and TRBJ2-5; possibly TRBD1 for D (6 bases). The V end was cut by 4 bases, the J end by 2 bases, with 12 bases between. Germline-derived CDR1 and CDR2 are SGHRS and YFSETQ. This CDR3 is 14 amino acids long. This chain's CDR3 is CASSPGQHQETQYF. DNA for the CDR3: TGCGCCAGCAGCCCTGGACAGCATCAAGAGACCCAGTACTTC.

V and J are TRBV10-3 and TRBJ2-1; 9 bases align to TRBD1. Germline-derived CDR1 and CDR2 are ENHRY and SYGVKD. CDR3 length equals 14 residues. V lost 8 bases, J lost 0 bases, and 2 bases stayed unmatched. As DNA, the CDR3 is TGTGCCATCGCGGGACAGGGCTCCTACAATGAGCAGTTCTTC. Translating it yields CAIAGQGSYNEQFF.

V usage is TRBV5-1 and J usage is TRBJ2-3, with 8 bases lining up with TRBD1. The CDR3 consists of 14 residues. Germline loops: CDR1 SGHRS, CDR2 YFSETQ. J was trimmed by 1 base and V by 3 bases; bases with no gene match: 1. The CDR3 DNA reads as TGCGCCAGCAGCTCGGGACAGGGCACAGATACGCAGTATTTT. This translates into CASSSGQGTDTQYF.

This chain uses TRBV24-1 with TRBJ1-2; 8 nucleotides align to TRBD1. CDR1 and CDR2 from the germline V gene are KGHDR and SFDVKD. This CDR3 contains 15 residues. The V gene end was trimmed by 3 bases and the J gene end by 8 bases; junction bases not matched to a gene: 10. The chain's CDR3 is CATSDQTGAEVGYTF. In DNA form, the CDR3 reads TGTGCCACCAGTGATCAGACAGGGGCCGAAGTAGGCTACACCTTC.

The chain couples TRBV24-1 to TRBJ2-2, with 10 positions matching TRBD1. This CDR3 spans 14 amino acids. The germline V gene has CDR1 KGHDR and CDR2 SFDVKD. Trimming cost V 10 bases and J 0 bases; bases outside gene matches: 1. The chain's CDR3 is CATGTGANTGELFF. Written as DNA, the CDR3 is TGTGCCACTGGGACAGGGGCGAACACCGGGGAGCTGTTTTTT.

Worth noting for this clone: Distinct nucleotide sequences in the sample also encode this CDR3. V usage is TRBV20-1 and J usage is TRBJ1-2, with 7 bases fitting TRBD1. This CDR3 region has 11 residues. CDR1 and CDR2 (germline): DFQATT, SNEGSKA (reference sequence). V gave up 6 bases and J gave up 4 bases; unmatched junction bases: 2. The CDR3 protein is CSARQGYGYTF. The CDR3 DNA sequence: TGCAGTGCAAGACAGGGCTATGGCTACACCTTC.

The genes are TRBV3-1 (or the pseudogene TRBV3-2) and TRBJ2-2; D perhaps matches TRBD2 (5 bases). The CDR3 loop spans 14 amino acids. Germline V gene lookup returns CDR1 LGHDT and CDR2 YNNKEL (reference sequence). The V end lost 0 bases, the J end lost 6 bases, and 8 bases lay between the germline ends. The CDR3 protein is CASSQERVAGELFF. In DNA, the CDR3 is TGTGCCAGCAGCCAAGAGAGGGTCGCCGGGGAGCTGTTTTTT.

The chain is built from TRBV7-3 and TRBJ2-3; 14 bases are a match to TRBD2. J gave up 2 bases and V 3 bases, and 1 base lay outside the gene matches. The CDR3 totals 16 residues. The germline V gene has CDR1 SGHTA and CDR2 FQGTGA. The chain's CDR3 is CASSLGLAGDTDTQYF. The DNA for the CDR3 is TGTGCCAGCAGCTTGGGACTAGCGGGGGACACAGATACGCAGTATTTT.

This clone rates as medium-sized. One end of the junction fails to match germline, which may point to a read error. Within the sample, other DNA sequences also encode this same CDR3. The chain is built from TRBV19 and TRBJ2-7; the match to TRBD1 covers 8 bases. Germline values: CDR1 LNHDA, CDR2 SQIVND (reference sequence). The CDR3 runs 14 residues. The CDR3 DNA reads TGTGCCAGTAGCATAGGGACAGGCCCCTACGAGCAGTACTTC. It encodes CASSIGTGPYEQYF.

The chain couples TRBV19 to TRBJ2-7, with 8 bases fitting TRBD1. The CDR3 covers 14 residues. Germline-derived CDR1 and CDR2 are LNHDA and SQIVND (reference sequence). V was clipped by 9 bases and J by 5 bases; unmatched bases: 12. CDR3 loop: CASSAGQGVDEQYF. The CDR3 DNA sequence: TGTGCCAGCAGTGCCGGACAGGGCGTCGACGAGCAGTACTTC.

The J gene is TRBJ1-6, the V gene TRBV30, with TRBD1 matching 8 bases. The trim removed 5 bases at V and 9 bases at J, leaving 6 bases unmatched. The CDR3 loop spans 13 amino acids. The germline V gene has CDR1 GTSNPN and CDR2 SVGIG (reference sequence). CDR3 sequence (DNA): TGTGCCTGGGGGACAGGTGAGACTTCACCCCTCCACTTT. Amino acids: CAWGTGETSPLHF. The entire variable domain, with the rest obtained from reference TRBV30 and TRBJ1-6, is as follows: SQTIHQWPATLVQPVGSPLSLECTVEGTSNPNLYWYRQAAGRGLQLLFYSVGIGQISSEVPQNLSASRPQDRQFILSSKKLLLSDSGFYLCAWGTGETSPLHFGNGTRLTVT.

This chain joins TRBV30 and TRBJ1-5, with a tentative D call TRBD1 (6 bases). Trimming removed 2 bases from V and 4 bases from J, with 9 bases in between. CDR3 length equals 13 residues. The germline V gene encodes CDR1 GTSNPN and CDR2 SVGIG (reference sequence). CDR3 sequence reads: CAWSTGRNQPQHF. The CDR3 nucleotides are TGTGCCTGGAGTACAGGGCGAAATCAGCCCCAGCATTTT.

This clone was recorded a few times. The rearrangement uses TRBV2 and TRBJ2-7; 7 positions match TRBD1. V shed 5 bases and J 0 bases; nucleotides not matched to a gene: 7. Germline V gene data show CDR1 as SNHLY and CDR2 as FYNNEI. The CDR3 runs 15 residues. CDR3 amino acids: CASSYQTGRSYEQYF. As DNA, the CDR3 is TGTGCCAGCAGTTATCAGACAGGGCGCTCCTACGAGCAGTACTTC.

This chain connects TRBV15 to TRBJ1-2, with no clear D. The V end was cut by 0 bases, the J end by 6 bases, with 17 bases between. The CDR3 has 16 residues. The germline V gene encodes CDR1 LNHNV and CDR2 YYDKDF (reference sequence). This chain's CDR3 is CATSRDPAPGKNGYTF. CDR3 nucleotide sequence: TGTGCCACCAGCAGAGATCCAGCTCCGGGAAAGAATGGCTACACCTTC.

This clone appeared a few times. The rearrangement links TRBV5-1 to TRBJ2-7; D might be TRBD2 (6 bases). The CDR3 is made up of 15 amino acids. The germline V gene encodes CDR1 SGHRS and CDR2 YFSETQ. Between the trimmed V and J ends, which lost 0 bases and 2 bases, there was a span of 12 bases. In DNA, the CDR3 is TGCGCCAGCAGCTTGGCTAGCGAAGCAACCTACGAGCAGTACTTC. Protein: CASSLASEATYEQYF.

V gene TRBV5-4 combines with J gene TRBJ2-3; D remains unclear. Trimming removed 1 base from V and 5 bases from J, with 11 bases in between. The CDR3 consists of 14 residues. The germline CDR1 and CDR2 sequences are SGHNT and YYREEE (reference sequence). The CDR3 reads CASSLPHPGDTQYF. The CDR3 nucleotides are TGTGCCAGCAGCTTGCCACACCCTGGAGATACGCAGTATTTT.

CDR3 DNA sequence: TGTGCCAGCAGCGTAGACGGGGGTGCTGGGGCCAACGTCCTGACTTTC. This encodes CASSVDGGAGANVLTF. The rearrangement uses TRBV9 and TRBJ2-6; tentative D call: TRBD2 (6 bases). V shed 0 bases and J shed 2 bases, with 9 bases lying between them. Per germline, CDR1 SGDLS and CDR2 YYNGEE. This CDR3 contains 16 residues.

The rearrangement uses TRBV3-1 (or the pseudogene TRBV3-2) and TRBJ1-6, with D possibly TRBD1 on 6 matching bases. Per germline, CDR1 LGHDT and CDR2 YNNKEL (reference sequence). V dropped 1 base and J dropped 8 bases, with 12 bases sitting between them. The length of the CDR3 is 15 residues. CDR3 bases: TGTGCCAGCAGCCAAGGGCCCAGGGGCGATTCACCCCTCCACTTT. Its protein product is CASSQGPRGDSPLHF.

The V and J genes are TRBV3-1 (or the pseudogene TRBV3-2) and TRBJ2-7; D possibly corresponds to TRBD1 (6 bases). Germline CDR1 is LGHDT and CDR2 is YNNKEL (reference sequence). This CDR3 region has 16 residues. The V end lost 1 base, the J end lost 3 bases, and 16 bases lay between the germline ends. The CDR3, as DNA: TGTGCCAGCAGCCAAGGGGCCGCAGGGGCAAACTACGAGCAGTACTTC. It is translated as CASSQGAAGANYEQYF.

The chain uses TRBV3-1 (or the pseudogene TRBV3-2) and TRBJ2-5; 7 positions match TRBD1. The length of the CDR3 is 14 residues. V lost 5 bases and J lost 3; bases outside the gene matches: 6. The germline V gene encodes CDR1 LGHDT and CDR2 YNNKEL (reference sequence). This chain's CDR3 is CASSFVTGEETQYF. CDR3 DNA sequence: TGTGCCAGCAGCTTCGTCACAGGGGAAGAGACCCAGTACTTC.

This chain uses TRBV6-6 with TRBJ2-1, with TRBD1 identical over 8 bases. The CDR3 loop spans 15 amino acids. CDR1 and CDR2 (germline): MNHNY, SVGAGI (reference sequence). Trimming cost V 5 bases and J 9 bases; bases outside gene matches: 12. This chain's CDR3 is CASSQTGGTQGEQFF. As DNA, the CDR3 is TGTGCCAGCAGTCAAACAGGGGGAACGCAGGGTGAGCAGTTCTTC.

The CDR3 loop is CASGTTDRGGGYTF. The CDR3 DNA reads as TGTGCTAGTGGTACCACAGACAGGGGAGGCGGCTACACCTTC. The J gene is TRBJ1-2, the V gene TRBV12-5, with 8 bases matching TRBD1. There are 14 residues in the CDR3. V lost 5 bases, J lost 8 bases, and 10 bases stayed unmatched. Germline CDR1 and CDR2: LGHNT and FRNRAP. Full variable domain (missing parts from reference TRBV12-5 and TRBJ1-2): DARVTQTPRHKVTEMGQEVTMRCQPILGHNTVFWYRQTMMQGLELLAYFRNRAPLDDSGMPKDRFSAEMPDATLATLKIQPSEPRDSAVYFCASGTTDRGGGYTFGSGTRLTVV.

This chain connects TRBV6-1 to TRBJ1-5; no reliable D call. Trimming shortened V by 3 bases and J by 0 bases, and 9 bases separated the two germline ends. Per germline, CDR1 MNHNS and CDR2 SASEGT. This CDR3 contains 15 residues. The CDR3 nucleotides read TGTGCCAGCAGTGATGGGCCCCATAGCAATCAGCCCCAGCATTTT. Its protein product is CASSDGPHSNQPQHF.

V gene TRBV19 combines with J gene TRBJ1-2, with D hard to call. The CDR3 runs to 14 residues. Germline assignment: CDR1 LNHDA and CDR2 SQIVND (reference sequence). Trimming shortened V by 6 bases and J by 8 bases, and 19 bases separated the two germline ends. In DNA form, the CDR3 reads TGTGCCAGTAGCCCTCCTTGGGCACGGGAAGGCTACACCTTC. This sequence encodes CASSPPWAREGYTF.

In the case of this clone: Other DNA sequences in this sample translate to the same CDR3. The rearrangement links TRBV5-4 to TRBJ2-3; TRBD2 is a possible D gene (7 bases). In germline, CDR1 is SGHNT, CDR2 YYREEE (reference sequence). The CDR3 spans 15 residues. Trimming removed 0 bases at V and 2 bases at J, with 10 bases between. The CDR3 region is CASSLGGGVTDTQYF. For the CDR3, the DNA is TGTGCCAGCAGCTTGGGGGGGGGCGTCACAGATACGCAGTATTTT.

This clone was found once. The J gene is TRBJ2-3, the V gene TRBV6-5; TRBD2 is a possible D gene (5 bases). The germline V gene has CDR1 MNHEY and CDR2 SVGAGI. The CDR3 is 12 residues long. V lost 6 bases to trimming and J lost 4 bases, with 8 bases between them. The CDR3 coding sequence is TGTGCCAGCAGGGAGGCAGCAGATACGCAGTATTTT. It is translated as CASREAADTQYF.